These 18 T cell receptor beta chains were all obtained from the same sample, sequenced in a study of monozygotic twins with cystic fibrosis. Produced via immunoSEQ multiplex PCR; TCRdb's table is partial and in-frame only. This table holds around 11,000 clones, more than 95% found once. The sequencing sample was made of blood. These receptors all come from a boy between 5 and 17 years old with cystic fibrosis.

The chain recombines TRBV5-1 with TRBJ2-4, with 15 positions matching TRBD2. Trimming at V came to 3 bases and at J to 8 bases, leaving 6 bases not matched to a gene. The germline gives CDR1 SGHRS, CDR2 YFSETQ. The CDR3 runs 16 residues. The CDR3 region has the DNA TGCGCCAGCAGCTCCGGACTAGCGGGAGGGGTTGACATTCAGTACTTC. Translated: CASSSGLAGGVDIQYF.

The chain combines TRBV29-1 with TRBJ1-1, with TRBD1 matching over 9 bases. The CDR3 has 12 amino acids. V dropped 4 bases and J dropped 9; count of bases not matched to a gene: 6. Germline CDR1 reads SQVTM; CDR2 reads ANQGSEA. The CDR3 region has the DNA TGCAGCGTTGTAACCGGGACAGGGCAAGCTTTCTTT. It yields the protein CSVVTGTGQAFF.

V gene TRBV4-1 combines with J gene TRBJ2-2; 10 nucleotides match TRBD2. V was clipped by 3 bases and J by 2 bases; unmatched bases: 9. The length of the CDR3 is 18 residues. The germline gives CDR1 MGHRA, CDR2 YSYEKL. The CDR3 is CASSHPTGLAANTGELFF. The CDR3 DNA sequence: TGCGCCAGCAGCCACCCCACCGGACTAGCGGCTAACACCGGGGAGCTGTTTTTT.

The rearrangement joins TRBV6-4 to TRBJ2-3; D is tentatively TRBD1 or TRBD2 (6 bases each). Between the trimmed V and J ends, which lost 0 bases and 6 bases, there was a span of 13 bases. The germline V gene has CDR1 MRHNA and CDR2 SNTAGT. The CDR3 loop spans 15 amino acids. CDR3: CASSDSMGGADTQYF. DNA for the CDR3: TGTGCCAGCAGTGACTCGATGGGGGGCGCGGATACGCAGTATTTT.

The CDR3, as DNA: TGCGCCAGCAGTGAGTCAGGGACTAATGAAAAACTGTTTTTT. Its translation is CASSESGTNEKLFF. The chain uses TRBV10-1 and TRBJ1-4; D remains unclear. V lost 0 bases to trimming and J lost 2 bases, with 4 bases between them. Germline V gene lookup returns CDR1 WNHNN and CDR2 SYGVQD (reference sequence). CDR3 length equals 14 residues.

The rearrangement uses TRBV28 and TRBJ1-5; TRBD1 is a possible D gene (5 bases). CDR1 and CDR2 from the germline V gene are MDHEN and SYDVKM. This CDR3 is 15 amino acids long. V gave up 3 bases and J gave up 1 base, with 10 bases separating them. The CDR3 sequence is CASSFWGKSNQPQHF. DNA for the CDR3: TGTGCCAGCAGTTTTTGGGGCAAGAGCAATCAGCCCCAGCATTTT.

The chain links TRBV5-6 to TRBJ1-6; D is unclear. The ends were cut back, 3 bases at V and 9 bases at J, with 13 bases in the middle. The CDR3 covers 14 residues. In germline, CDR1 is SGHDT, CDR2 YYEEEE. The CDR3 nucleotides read TGTGCCAGCAGCTCCCTCAAAGATAGTTCACCCCTCCACTTT. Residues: CASSSLKDSSPLHF.

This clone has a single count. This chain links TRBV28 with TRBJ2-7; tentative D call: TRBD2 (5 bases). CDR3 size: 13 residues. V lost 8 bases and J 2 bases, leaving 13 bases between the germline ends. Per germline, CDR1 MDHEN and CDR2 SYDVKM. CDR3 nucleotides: TGTGCCAGCGGGCGGACTGACACCTACGAGCAGTACTTC. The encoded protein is CASGRTDTYEQYF. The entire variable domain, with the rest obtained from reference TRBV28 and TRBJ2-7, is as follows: DVKVTQSSRYLVKRTGEKVFLECVQDMDHENMFWYRQDPGLGLRLIYFSYDVKMKEKGDIPEGYSVSREKKERFSLILESASTNQTSMYLCASGRTDTYEQYFGPGTRLTVT.

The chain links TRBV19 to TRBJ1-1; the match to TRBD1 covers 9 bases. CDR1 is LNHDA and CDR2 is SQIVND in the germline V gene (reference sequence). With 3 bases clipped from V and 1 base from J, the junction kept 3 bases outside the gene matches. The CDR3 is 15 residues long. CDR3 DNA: TGTGCCAGTAGTATGGGACAGGGATCGAACACTGAAGCTTTCTTT. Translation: CASSMGQGSNTEAFF.

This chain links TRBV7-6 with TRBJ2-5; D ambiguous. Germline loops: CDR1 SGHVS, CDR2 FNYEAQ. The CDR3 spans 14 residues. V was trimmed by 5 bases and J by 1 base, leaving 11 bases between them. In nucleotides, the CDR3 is TGTGCCAGCAGCCCCCGCCCCGGCCAAGAGACCCAGTACTTC. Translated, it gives CASSPRPGQETQYF.

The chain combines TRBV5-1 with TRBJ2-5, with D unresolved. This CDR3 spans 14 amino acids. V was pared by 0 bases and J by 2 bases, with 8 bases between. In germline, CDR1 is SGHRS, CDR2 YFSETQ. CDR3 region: CASSLVLGQETQYF. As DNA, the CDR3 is TGCGCCAGCAGCTTGGTACTGGGGCAAGAGACCCAGTACTTC.

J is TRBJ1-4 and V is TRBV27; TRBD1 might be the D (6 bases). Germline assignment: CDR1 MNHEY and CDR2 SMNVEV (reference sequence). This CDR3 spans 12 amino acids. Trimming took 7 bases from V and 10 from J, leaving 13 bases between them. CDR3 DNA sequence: TGTGCCAGCACCCAGGGGTATATAAAACTGTTTTTT. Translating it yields CASTQGYIKLFF.

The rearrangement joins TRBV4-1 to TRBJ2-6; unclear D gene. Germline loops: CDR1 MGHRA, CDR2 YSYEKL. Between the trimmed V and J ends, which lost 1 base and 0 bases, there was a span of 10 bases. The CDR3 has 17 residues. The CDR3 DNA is TGCGCCAGCAGCCAAGCCCCTACAGCCTCTGGGGCCAACGTCCTGACTTTC. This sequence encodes CASSQAPTASGANVLTF.

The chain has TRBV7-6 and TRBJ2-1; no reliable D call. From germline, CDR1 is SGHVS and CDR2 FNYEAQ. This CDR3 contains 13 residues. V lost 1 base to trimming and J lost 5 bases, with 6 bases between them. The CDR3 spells CASSLDGNNEQFF. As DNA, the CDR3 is TGTGCCAGCAGCTTAGACGGTAACAATGAGCAGTTCTTC.

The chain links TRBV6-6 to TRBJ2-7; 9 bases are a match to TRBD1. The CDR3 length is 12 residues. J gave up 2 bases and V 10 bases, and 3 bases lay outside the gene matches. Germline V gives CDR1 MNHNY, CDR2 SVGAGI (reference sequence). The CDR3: CATYRGPYEQYF. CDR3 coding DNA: TGTGCCACATACAGGGGGCCCTACGAGCAGTACTTC.

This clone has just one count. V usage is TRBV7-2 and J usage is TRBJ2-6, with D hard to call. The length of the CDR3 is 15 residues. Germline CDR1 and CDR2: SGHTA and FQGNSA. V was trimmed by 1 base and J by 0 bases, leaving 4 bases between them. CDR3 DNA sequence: TGTGCCAGCAGCTTAGTCCCCTCTGGGGCCAACGTCCTGACTTTC. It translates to CASSLVPSGANVLTF.

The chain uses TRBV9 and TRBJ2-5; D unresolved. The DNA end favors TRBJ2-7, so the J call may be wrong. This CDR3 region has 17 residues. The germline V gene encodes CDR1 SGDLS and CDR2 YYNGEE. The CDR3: CASSVGSEFLSSYEQYF. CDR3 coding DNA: TGTGCCAGCAGCGTAGGATCCGAGTTTCTTAGCTCCTACGAGCAGTACTTC.

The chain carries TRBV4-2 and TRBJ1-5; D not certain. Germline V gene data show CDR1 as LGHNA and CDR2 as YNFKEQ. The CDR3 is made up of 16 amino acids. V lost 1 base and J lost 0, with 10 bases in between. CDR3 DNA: TGTGCCAGCAGCCAAGCGTCAGTTAATAGCAATCAGCCCCAGCATTTT. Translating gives CASSQASVNSNQPQHF.